Shown below are 29 T cell receptor beta chains from a single sample sequenced in a study of cytotoxic CD8 clonotypes in ibrutinib-treated CLL. The repertoire was sequenced with immunoSEQ multiplex PCR; TCRdb's copy has only in-frame clones and lacks some. The table includes some 290,000 clones, about 80% detected once. Sequencing was performed on PBMCs, taken before ibrutinib treatment. These receptors were collected from a human donor with chronic lymphocytic leukemia.

The chain recombines TRBV5-6 with TRBJ1-2; no reliable D call. This CDR3 is 12 amino acids long. Germline assignment: CDR1 SGHDT and CDR2 YYEEEE. Trimming removed 1 base from V and 7 bases from J, with 8 bases in between. The CDR3 nucleotides are TGTGCCAGCAGCTTGTCCCGGGCTGGCTACACCTTC. It encodes CASSLSRAGYTF.

The chain carries TRBV7-8 and TRBJ2-4; possibly TRBD2 for D (5 bases). The CDR3 length is 18 residues. Germline lookup yields CDR1 SGHVS and CDR2 FQNEAQ. Trimming shortened V by 5 bases and J by 2 bases, and 22 bases separated the two germline ends. CDR3 sequence reads: CASSLRRLSGDSKNIQYF. As DNA, the CDR3 is TGTGCCAGCAGCCTTAGGAGGTTGTCAGGAGATTCCAAAAACATTCAGTACTTC.

The V gene is TRBV21-1, the J gene TRBJ2-5; the tabulated D call, TRBD1, remains unverified against the DNA. TRBV21-1 is tagged as a pseudogene. CDR3 length: 14 amino acids. In DNA, the CDR3 is TGTGCCAGCAGCCGAACAGGGGTTGGAGAGACCCAGTACTTC. Translation: CASSRTGVGETQYF.

This clone was seen only once. V and J are TRBV18 and TRBJ2-7, with 9 positions matching TRBD1. Looked up from germline, CDR1 is KGHSH and CDR2 is LQKENI. V trimming: 5 bases; J trimming: 0 bases; junction bases outside the gene matches: 5. This CDR3 is 15 amino acids long. The CDR3 DNA reads TGTGCCAGCTCATCAAGGACAGGGGTCTCCTACGAGCAGTACTTC. It is translated as CASSSRTGVSYEQYF.

The chain has TRBV7-2 and TRBJ2-3, with D uncertain. CDR1 and CDR2 from the germline V gene are SGHTA and FQGNSA. This CDR3 is 16 amino acids long. V was pared by 1 base and J by 4 bases, with 15 bases between. This chain's CDR3 is CASSLVLGNGADTQYF. The DNA of the CDR3 is TGTGCCAGCAGCTTAGTTTTGGGGAATGGAGCAGATACGCAGTATTTT.

This chain joins TRBV11-3 and TRBJ2-3; 9 bases fit TRBD2. The CDR3 is made up of 15 amino acids. The germline CDR1 and CDR2 sequences are SGHNT and YENEEA. With V trimmed by 5 bases and J by 1 base, 4 bases remained unmatched. CDR3: CASSTRTSGTDTQYF. The CDR3 DNA reads TGTGCCAGCAGCACCCGGACTAGCGGCACAGATACGCAGTATTTT.

This chain links TRBV9 with TRBJ1-1; D is unresolved. This CDR3 has 14 residues. The ends were cut back, 2 bases at V and 0 bases at J, with 8 bases in the middle. CDR1 is SGDLS and CDR2 is YYNGEE in the germline V gene. The CDR3 DNA sequence: TGTGCCAGCAGCGTCTCCGGGGTGAACACTGAAGCTTTCTTT. The encoded protein is CASSVSGVNTEAFF.

This chain links TRBV7-6 with TRBJ2-1; the match to TRBD2 covers 7 bases. CDR3 size: 15 residues. V gave up 1 base and J gave up 4 bases; unmatched junction bases: 4. CDR1 SGHVS and CDR2 FNYEAQ come from the germline V gene. The CDR3 protein is CASSLVASGYNEQFF. CDR3 sequence (DNA): TGTGCCAGCAGCTTAGTCGCTAGCGGTTACAATGAGCAGTTCTTC.

The rearrangement uses TRBV28 and TRBJ2-1; 7 bases agree with TRBD2. This CDR3 spans 16 amino acids. Germline values: CDR1 MDHEN, CDR2 SYDVKM. V shed 3 bases, J shed 2 bases, and the junction held 7 bases outside the gene matches. CDR3 region: CASSFWAAGAYNEQFF. The CDR3 DNA sequence: TGTGCCAGCAGTTTCTGGGCGGCGGGAGCCTACAATGAGCAGTTCTTC.

The sample holds a few counts of this clone. V is TRBV7-7 and J is TRBJ2-1; 7 bases align to TRBD1. The CDR3 totals 13 residues. Germline values: CDR1 SSHAT, CDR2 FNYEAQ (reference sequence). The junction had 4 bases not matched to a gene; V was cut back by 5 bases and J by 6 bases. The CDR3 DNA sequence: TGTGCCAGCAGCCTGGACAGGACCAATGAGCAGTTCTTC. It specifies CASSLDRTNEQFF.

This sequence joins TRBV19 and TRBJ2-7; D perhaps matches TRBD1 (6 bases). Trimming cost V 4 bases and J 2 bases, with 12 bases left between them. Germline lookup yields CDR1 LNHDA and CDR2 SQIVND (reference sequence). CDR3 length equals 14 residues. CDR3 protein: CASSNTWDTYEQYF. In DNA form, the CDR3 reads TGTGCCAGTAGTAATACATGGGACACCTACGAGCAGTACTTC.

This clone was recorded only once. J is TRBJ2-1 and V is TRBV19; 8 nucleotides agree with TRBD1. CDR3 length equals 17 residues. From germline, CDR1 is LNHDA and CDR2 SQIVND (reference sequence). After removal of 5 bases from V and 7 bases from J, the junction contained 16 bases not matched to a gene. The CDR3 DNA follows: TGTGCCAGTAGTCCTCCTAGACAGGGGCATTTTCAGAATGAGCAGTTCTTC. This translates into CASSPPRQGHFQNEQFF.

The chain carries TRBV19 and TRBJ1-1, with D possibly matching TRBD1 (5 bases). V was clipped by 3 bases and J by 2 bases, with 13 bases between them. The CDR3 consists of 15 residues. The germline V gene encodes CDR1 LNHDA and CDR2 SQIVND (reference sequence). CDR3 protein: CASSIQGSGNTEAFF. The DNA of the CDR3 is TGTGCCAGTAGTATCCAGGGATCGGGCAACACTGAAGCTTTCTTT.

This chain links TRBV4-3 with TRBJ2-1; D gene uncertain. CDR3 length: 14 residues. CDR1 is LGHNA and CDR2 is YSLEER in the germline V gene. Trimming took off 1 base at V and 9 bases at J, with 13 bases between the two ends. The CDR3 sequence: CASSQAVQRGEQFF. The DNA for the CDR3 is TGCGCCAGCAGCCAAGCGGTCCAGCGCGGTGAGCAGTTCTTC.

This clone was observed a handful of times. The chain uses TRBV19 and TRBJ1-2, with TRBD1 matching 7 bases. CDR3 length equals 13 residues. The junction had 8 bases not matched to a gene; V was cut back by 5 bases and J by 8 bases. Germline-derived CDR1 and CDR2 are LNHDA and SQIVND (reference sequence). The CDR3 DNA sequence: TGTGCCAGTAGTGCCAACAGGGGAGGCGGCTACACCTTC. This codes for CASSANRGGGYTF.

This clone was observed a handful of times. This chain connects TRBV30 to TRBJ2-5; TRBD1 aligns across 7 bases. Looked up from germline, CDR1 is GTSNPN and CDR2 is SVGIG (reference sequence). The CDR3 has 14 residues. Unmatched junction bases numbered 12, after V lost 7 bases and J lost 4 bases. CDR3 sequence: CALNRGWVGETQYF. CDR3 nucleotides: TGTGCCTTGAACAGGGGATGGGTAGGAGAGACCCAGTACTTC.

The chain carries TRBV7-6 and TRBJ2-3, with D maybe TRBD1 (6 bases). Trimming took off 1 base at V and 0 bases at J, with 11 bases between the two ends. Looked up from germline, CDR1 is SGHVS and CDR2 is FNYEAQ. This CDR3 has 16 residues. In DNA form, the CDR3 reads TGTGCCAGCAGCTTAGTTCTGACAGGTAGCACAGATACGCAGTATTTT. This sequence encodes CASSLVLTGSTDTQYF.

J is TRBJ2-1 and V is TRBV10-3, with 7 positions matching TRBD2. This CDR3 has 14 residues. V gave up 6 bases and J gave up 0 bases; unmatched junction bases: 2. From germline, CDR1 is ENHRY and CDR2 SYGVKD. CDR3 in amino acids: CAIRGGSSYNEQFF. DNA of the CDR3: TGTGCCATCAGGGGCGGGAGCTCCTACAATGAGCAGTTCTTC.

This rearrangement joins TRBV5-6 to TRBJ2-3; 8 bases agree with TRBD2. The germline V gene has CDR1 SGHDT and CDR2 YYEEEE. The CDR3 has 15 amino acids. V was clipped by 3 bases and J by 1 base; unmatched bases: 4. The CDR3 nucleotides read TGTGCCAGCAGCTGGGGACTAGTTGGCACAGATACGCAGTATTTT. Protein sequence: CASSWGLVGTDTQYF.

The chain employs TRBV7-3 and TRBJ2-1; 7 nucleotides line up with TRBD1. Germline V gene data show CDR1 as SGHTA and CDR2 as FQGTGA. V dropped 3 bases and J dropped 6; count of bases not matched to a gene: 8. CDR3 length: 15 amino acids. Here the CDR3 DNA reads TGTGCCAGCAGCTTCAGACAGGGTTTCATCAATGAGCAGTTCTTC. Protein product: CASSFRQGFINEQFF.

The rearrangement links TRBV19 to TRBJ2-1; 10 positions match TRBD1. J gave up 1 base and V 4 bases, and 16 bases lay outside the gene matches. This CDR3 has 20 residues. Germline V gene data show CDR1 as LNHDA and CDR2 as SQIVND (reference sequence). The chain's CDR3 is CASSTLLPGQGFSSYNEQFF. The CDR3 DNA sequence: TGTGCCAGTAGTACGCTATTACCGGGACAGGGGTTTTCGTCCTACAATGAGCAGTTCTTC.

The gene calls are TRBV28 and TRBJ2-1, with D possibly TRBD1 on 6 matching bases. The germline V gene encodes CDR1 MDHEN and CDR2 SYDVKM. Trimming removed 6 bases from V and 2 bases from J, with 14 bases in between. CDR3 length: 15 residues. For the CDR3, the DNA is TGTGCCAGCAGCGACGGGAAGGGGGCCTACAATGAGCAGTTCTTC. This codes for CASSDGKGAYNEQFF.

The chain links TRBV19 to TRBJ1-5; unclear D gene. Germline V gene data show CDR1 as LNHDA and CDR2 as SQIVND (reference sequence). Trimming removed 3 bases at V and 8 bases at J, with 8 bases between. The length of the CDR3 is 12 residues. The CDR3 protein is CASSIRTEPQHF. In DNA, the CDR3 is TGTGCCAGTAGTATTCGGACGGAGCCCCAGCATTTT.

The rearrangement joins TRBV7-9 to TRBJ2-7, with 14 positions matching TRBD2. The CDR3 totals 16 residues. Germline trimming cut 1 base from V and 9 bases from J; bases unmatched to any gene: 8. Germline V gives CDR1 SEHNR, CDR2 FQNEAQ (reference sequence). CDR3 residues: CASSLDRGTSGSMQYF. The CDR3 DNA is TGTGCCAGCAGCTTAGATCGGGGGACTAGCGGGAGTATGCAGTACTTC.

The genes are TRBV23-1 and TRBJ2-4; a possible D gene is TRBD2 (5 bases). TRBV23-1 belongs to the ORF category, with a function that is uncertain. With 6 bases removed from V and 2 bases from J, the gap between germline ends came to 11 bases. The CDR3 consists of 14 residues. CDR3 sequence reads: CASSSGETKNIQYF. In nucleotides, the CDR3 is TGCGCCAGCAGCTCCGGGGAGACCAAAAACATTCAGTACTTC.

As DNA, the CDR3 is TGTGCCTGGGCTTCCAGGGTAACCGAGCAGTACTTC. Its protein is CAWASRVTEQYF. This chain links TRBV30 with TRBJ2-7; D may be TRBD1 (5 bases). There are 12 residues in the CDR3. From germline, CDR1 is GTSNPN and CDR2 SVGIG (reference sequence). Trimming left V 5 bases short and J 6 bases short, with 14 bases between.

The chain recombines TRBV5-4 with TRBJ2-2; perhaps TRBD2 as D (5 bases). Per the germline V gene, CDR1 is SGHNT and CDR2 is YYREEE (reference sequence). The CDR3 consists of 15 residues. V dropped 3 bases and J dropped 1 base, with 10 bases sitting between them. In DNA, the CDR3 is TGTGCCAGCAGCTGGGAGATAGGGAACACCGGGGAGCTGTTTTTT. Protein product: CASSWEIGNTGELFF.

The rearrangement links TRBV15 to TRBJ2-1; TRBD1 matches 9 bases. The germline gives CDR1 LNHNV, CDR2 YYDKDF (reference sequence). The J segment lost 4 bases and the V segment lost 5 bases, leaving 6 bases of the junction unmatched. CDR3 length equals 15 residues. DNA of the CDR3: TGTGCCACCAGCCGTCGACAGGGGGAGTACAATGAGCAGTTCTTC. It encodes CATSRRQGEYNEQFF.

This chain joins TRBV28 and TRBJ2-7; a possible D gene is TRBD1 (6 bases). Deletions cut 5 bases from V and 7 bases from J, with 12 bases between. The CDR3 has 12 residues. Looked up from germline, CDR1 is MDHEN and CDR2 is SYDVKM. For the CDR3, the DNA is TGTGCCAGCAGTGCCGACAGGAGGGAGCAGTACTTC. Amino acids: CASSADRREQYF.